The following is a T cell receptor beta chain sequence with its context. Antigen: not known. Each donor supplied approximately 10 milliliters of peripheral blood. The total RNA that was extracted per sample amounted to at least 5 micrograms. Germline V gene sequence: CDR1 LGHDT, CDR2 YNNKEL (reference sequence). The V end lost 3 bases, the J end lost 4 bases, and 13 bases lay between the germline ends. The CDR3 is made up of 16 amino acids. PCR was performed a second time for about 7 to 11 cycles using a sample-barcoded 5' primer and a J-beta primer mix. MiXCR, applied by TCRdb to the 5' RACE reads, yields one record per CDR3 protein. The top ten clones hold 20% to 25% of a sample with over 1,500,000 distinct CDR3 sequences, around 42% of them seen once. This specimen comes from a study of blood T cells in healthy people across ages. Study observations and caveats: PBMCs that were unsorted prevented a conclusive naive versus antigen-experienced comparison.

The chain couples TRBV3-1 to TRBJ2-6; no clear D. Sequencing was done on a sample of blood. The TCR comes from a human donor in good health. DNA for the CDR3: TGTGCCAGCAGCCATAGACTCCGTCCGGGGGCCAACGTCCTGACTTTC. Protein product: CASSHRLRPGANVLTF.